A selection of T cell receptor beta chains follows, all from one sample in a study of T cell changes during pregnancy in multiple sclerosis. Libraries were prepared by immunoSEQ multiplex PCR; TCRdb keeps only in-frame clonotypes and omits some of them. This sample has around 57,000 clones; around 91% occur once, and the top ten carry about 2.2%. The specimen was peripheral blood, collected in the third trimester of pregnancy. These receptors originate from a female donor in good health, enrolled as a control in a pregnancy study. CDR3s include the opening cysteine and the closing phenylalanine or tryptophan. A D gene is named only where the DNA matches it firmly. Part of the rows lack a size; the others show once, few, many or a class for expanded clones.

size: NA; D: TRBD1; V: TRBV7-9; J: TRBJ2-7; CDR3: CASSLGPGQGSYEQYF; DNA: TGTGCCAGCAGCTTGGGCCCGGGACAGGGCTCCTACGAGCAGTACTTC
size: NA; D: NA; V: TRBV5-4; J: TRBJ1-1; CDR3: CASRRVGSNTEAFF; DNA: TGTGCCAGTAGGCGGGTTGGTTCTAACACTGAAGCTTTCTTT
size: NA; D: NA; V: TRBV19; J: TRBJ2-7; CDR3: CASSPAGHEQYF; DNA: TGTGCCAGTAGTCCGGCGGGCCACGAGCAGTACTTC
size: few; D: NA; V: TRBV5-4; J: TRBJ1-1; CDR3: CASSQQGTEAFF; DNA: TGTGCCAGCAGCCAGCAGGGCACTGAAGCTTTCTTT
size: NA; D: TRBD1; V: TRBV14; J: TRBJ1-2; CDR3: CASSAKQGSGYTF; DNA: TGTGCCAGCAGCGCTAAACAGGGGAGCGGCTACACCTTC
size: few; D: NA; V: TRBV2; J: TRBJ1-1; CDR3: CASNGMTGNTEAFF; DNA: TGTGCCAGCAATGGGATGACGGGAAACACTGAAGCTTTCTTT
size: once; D: TRBD2; V: TRBV13; J: TRBJ2-1; CDR3: CASSRTRWTSEFGNEQFF; DNA: TGTGCCAGCAGCCGCACCCGGTGGACTAGCGAATTCGGAAATGAGCAGTTCTTC
size: NA; D: NA; V: TRBV2; J: TRBJ2-4; CDR3: CASPGQQGSKNIQYF; DNA: TGTGCCAGCCCCGGACAGCAAGGATCCAAAAACATTCAGTACTTC
size: NA; D: TRBD1; V: TRBV27; J: TRBJ2-7; CDR3: CASSPHPGGASYEQYF; DNA: TGTGCCAGCAGTCCCCATCCAGGGGGCGCATCCTACGAGCAGTACTTC
size: NA; D: NA; V: TRBV7-9; J: TRBJ1-2; CDR3: CASSRTVAVNYGYTF; DNA: TGTGCCAGCAGCAGGACAGTGGCGGTGAACTATGGCTACACCTTC
size: NA; D: NA; V: TRBV27; J: TRBJ1-2; CDR3: CASSLRGDDGYTF; DNA: TGTGCCAGCAGCTTACGGGGGGATGATGGCTACACCTTC
size: NA; D: NA; V: TRBV6-5; J: TRBJ1-2; CDR3: CASSPNGNYGYTF; DNA: TGTGCCAGCAGCCCCAACGGGAACTATGGCTACACCTTC
size: NA; D: TRBD1; V: TRBV5-1; J: TRBJ1-2; CDR3: CARRVDRAGNYGYTF; DNA: TGCGCCAGGAGGGTAGACAGGGCTGGAAACTATGGCTACACCTTC
size: NA; D: NA; V: TRBV2; J: TRBJ1-2; CDR3: CASHNWGEDYGYTF; DNA: TGTGCCAGCCATAACTGGGGCGAGGACTATGGCTACACCTTC
size: NA; D: NA; V: TRBV5-8; J: TRBJ2-7; CDR3: CANIPIGVPGEQYF; DNA: TGTGCCAACATTCCAATAGGGGTCCCGGGCGAGCAGTACTTC
size: NA; D: NA; V: TRBV30; J: TRBJ1-2; CDR3: CAWSPPGGAYGYTF; DNA: TGTGCCTGGAGCCCCCCCGGTGGGGCTTATGGCTACACCTTC
size: NA; D: NA; V: TRBV19; J: TRBJ2-3; CDR3: CASSIRGLGGGGTTDTQYF; DNA: TGTGCCAGTAGTATAAGGGGGTTAGGGGGGGGTGGTACCACAGATACGCAGTATTTT
size: NA; D: TRBD2; V: TRBV7-9; J: TRBJ2-1; CDR3: CASSPGLAESYNEQFF; DNA: TGTGCCAGCAGCCCGGGACTAGCGGAATCCTACAATGAGCAGTTCTTC
size: NA; D: TRBD2; V: TRBV25-1; J: TRBJ2-1; CDR3: CATRGLADYNEQFF; DNA: TGTGCCACCAGGGGACTAGCGGACTACAATGAGCAGTTCTTC
size: NA; D: NA; V: TRBV5-4; J: TRBJ2-1; CDR3: CASSVDSNNEQFF; DNA: TGTGCCAGCAGCGTGGACTCGAACAATGAGCAGTTCTTC
size: NA; D: TRBD1; V: TRBV9; J: TRBJ1-3; CDR3: CASSGQGRSSGNTIYF; DNA: TGTGCCAGCAGCGGACAGGGTCGAAGCTCTGGAAACACCATATATTTT
size: NA; D: NA; V: TRBV7-9; J: TRBJ2-3; CDR3: CASTPPTSGGTDTQYF; DNA: TGTGCCAGCACCCCACCTACCTCAGGGGGGACAGATACGCAGTATTTT
size: NA; D: NA; V: TRBV10-3; J: TRBJ2-7; CDR3: CAISEAAGSYEQYF; DNA: TGTGCCATCAGTGAGGCTGCCGGCTCCTACGAGCAGTACTTC
size: NA; D: TRBD1; V: TRBV5-4; J: TRBJ1-4; CDR3: CASSSTTGGGYEKLFF; DNA: TGTGCCAGCAGCTCGACTACAGGGGGCGGTTATGAAAAACTGTTTTTT
size: NA; D: NA; V: TRBV7-9; J: TRBJ1-2; CDR3: CASSGPGEAGYTF; DNA: TGTGCCAGCAGCGGCCCGGGGGAGGCTGGCTACACCTTC
size: NA; D: NA; V: TRBV19; J: TRBJ2-2; CDR3: CASSTFIGELFF; DNA: TGTGCCAGTAGTACCTTTATCGGGGAGCTGTTTTTT
size: NA; D: TRBD1; V: TRBV18; J: TRBJ1-1; CDR3: CASSPGQGANTEAFF; DNA: TGTGCCAGCTCACCGGGACAGGGGGCGAACACTGAAGCTTTCTTT
size: NA; D: TRBD1; V: TRBV6-6; J: TRBJ2-1; CDR3: CASTRDRETNEQFF; DNA: TGTGCCAGCACCAGAGACAGGGAAACGAATGAGCAGTTCTTC
size: NA; D: TRBD1; V: TRBV15; J: TRBJ2-7; CDR3: CATSRDRGQSDEQYF; DNA: TGTGCCACCAGCAGAGACAGGGGGCAATCCGACGAGCAGTACTTC
size: NA; D: NA; V: TRBV7-9; J: TRBJ2-7; CDR3: CASRRGGAGYEQYF; DNA: TGTGCCAGCAGGCGAGGAGGGGCGGGCTACGAGCAGTACTTC
size: NA; D: TRBD2; V: TRBV27; J: TRBJ2-3; CDR3: CASSLYLPSGRRNTSTDTQYF; DNA: TGTGCCAGCAGTTTATATCTCCCTAGCGGGAGACGGAATACTAGCACAGATACGCAGTATTTT
size: few; D: NA; V: TRBV7-8; J: TRBJ2-1; CDR3: CASSDREGTYNEQFF; DNA: TGTGCCAGCAGCGACCGTGAGGGAACCTACAATGAGCAGTTCTTC
size: once; D: TRBD1; V: TRBV9; J: TRBJ1-1; CDR3: CASSVGDREEAFF; DNA: TGTGCCAGCAGCGTAGGGGACAGGGAAGAAGCTTTCTTT
size: NA; D: TRBD2; V: TRBV11-2; J: TRBJ2-1; CDR3: CASSLERGASYNEQFF; DNA: TGTGCCAGCAGCTTAGAGCGGGGGGCCTCCTACAATGAGCAGTTCTTC
size: NA; D: NA; V: TRBV6-6; J: TRBJ2-2; CDR3: CASSRGNTGELFF; DNA: TGTGCCAGCAGTAGGGGAAACACCGGGGAGCTGTTTTTT
size: NA; D: NA; V: TRBV5-5; J: TRBJ2-7; CDR3: CASSLFAGPAYEQYF; DNA: TGTGCCAGCAGCTTGTTTGCAGGGCCCGCCTACGAGCAGTACTTC
size: NA; D: TRBD2; V: TRBV18; J: TRBJ2-5; CDR3: CASSPPGLAGGLQETQYF; DNA: TGTGCCAGCTCACCACCCGGACTAGCGGGAGGCCTCCAAGAGACCCAGTACTTC
size: NA; D: NA; V: TRBV4-2; J: TRBJ2-6; CDR3: CASGEDSSGANVLTF; DNA: TGTGCCAGCGGAGAAGATAGCTCTGGGGCCAACGTCCTGACTTTC
size: once; D: NA; V: TRBV7-9; J: TRBJ2-5; CDR3: CASSLMNGEIETQYF; DNA: TGTGCCAGCAGCCTGATGAACGGGGAAATAGAGACCCAGTACTTC
size: once; D: TRBD1; V: TRBV7-9; J: TRBJ2-3; CDR3: CASSLVRQGLGDTQYF; DNA: TGTGCCAGCAGCTTAGTCCGACAGGGCCTGGGAGATACGCAGTATTTT
size: NA; D: TRBD1; V: TRBV19; J: TRBJ2-7; CDR3: CASSTRDRGFDEQYF; DNA: TGTGCCAGTAGTACCCGGGACAGGGGGTTCGACGAGCAGTACTTC
size: NA; D: NA; V: TRBV6-5; J: TRBJ1-6; CDR3: CASSQLGEESPLHF; DNA: TGTGCCAGCAGTCAACTCGGGGAAGAATCACCCCTCCACTTT
size: NA; D: NA; V: TRBV18; J: TRBJ2-5; CDR3: CASSPEETQYF; DNA: TGTGCCAGCTCACCAGAGGAGACCCAGTACTTC
size: NA; D: NA; V: TRBV11-2; J: TRBJ2-3; CDR3: CASSYDQLMTRISTDTQYF; DNA: TGTGCCAGCAGCTACGACCAACTGATGACGAGGATTAGCACAGATACGCAGTATTTT
size: NA; D: NA; V: TRBV5-6; J: TRBJ1-2; CDR3: CASSCPLCGYTF; DNA: TGTGCCAGCAGCTGCCCTCTATGCGGCTACACCTTC
size: NA; D: TRBD1; V: TRBV29-1; J: TRBJ1-2; CDR3: CSTWTGGISGYTF; DNA: TGCAGCACCTGGACAGGGGGAATCAGTGGCTACACCTTC
size: NA; D: NA; V: TRBV9; J: TRBJ2-7; CDR3: CASSVAPSGSYEQYF; DNA: TGTGCCAGCAGCGTAGCTCCGTCAGGTAGCTACGAGCAGTACTTC
size: once; D: NA; V: TRBV5-1; J: TRBJ2-3; CDR3: CASSFYGQPENTQYF; DNA: TGCGCCAGCAGCTTTTACGGACAGCCCGAAAATACGCAGTATTTT
size: NA; D: TRBD2; V: TRBV11-2; J: TRBJ2-1; CDR3: CASSLRSGSPHNEQFF; DNA: TGTGCCAGCAGCTTACGTAGCGGGAGCCCCCACAATGAGCAGTTCTTC
size: NA; D: NA; V: TRBV5-8; J: TRBJ1-4; CDR3: CASSFGDEKLFF; DNA: TGTGCCAGCAGCTTCGGAGATGAAAAACTGTTTTTT
size: NA; D: TRBD1; V: TRBV28; J: TRBJ2-7; CDR3: CASWGTGNEQYF; DNA: TGTGCCAGCTGGGGGACAGGGAACGAGCAGTACTTC
size: NA; D: NA; V: TRBV6-5; J: TRBJ1-2; CDR3: CASSYSGLYTF; DNA: TGTGCCAGCAGTTACTCCGGTCTCTACACCTTC
size: NA; D: TRBD2; V: TRBV5-1; J: TRBJ2-3; CDR3: CASSLGLAGGRDTQYF; DNA: TGCGCCAGCAGCTTAGGACTAGCGGGAGGTCGAGATACGCAGTATTTT
size: NA; D: NA; V: TRBV19; J: TRBJ2-7; CDR3: CASSLGNEQYF; DNA: TGTGCCAGTAGTTTGGGCAACGAGCAGTACTTC